These 32 T cell receptor beta chains were all obtained from the same sample, sequenced in a study of blood T cells in healthy people across ages. PCR was performed a second time for about 6 to 12 cycles using a sample-barcoded 5' primer and a J-beta primer mix. MiXCR, run by TCRdb on the 5' RACE reads, gives a single entry per CDR3 protein. The top ten clones hold about an eighth of a sample with about a million distinct CDR3 sequences, roughly two fifths of them seen once. Sequencing was carried out using blood. These receptors originate from a man aged 18 to 35 in good health.

This clonotype was seen a handful of times. V usage is TRBV20-1 and J usage is TRBJ1-1; 9 positions match TRBD1. This CDR3 has 15 amino acids. Germline CDR1 is DFQATT and CDR2 is SNEGSKA (reference sequence). The ends lost 0 bases at V and 2 bases at J; junction bases unmatched: 4. The DNA for the CDR3 is TGCAGTGCTAGAGAAACGGGACAGGGTAACACTGAAGCTTTCTTT. Protein sequence: CSARETGQGNTEAFF.

A few counts support this clonotype. At one end the junction does not follow the germline gene, possibly because of a read error. V usage is TRBV6-5 and J usage is TRBJ2-1; D remains ambiguous. Germline V gene sequence: CDR1 MNHEY, CDR2 SVGAGI. The CDR3 consists of 15 residues. The CDR3 DNA follows: TGTGCCTGCAGCCTACGGGCGAGGTCGAGCAATGAGCAGTTCTTC. This gives the protein CACSLRARSSNEQFF.

This clonotype was observed a few times. The V and J genes are TRBV20-1 and TRBJ1-6; D is ambiguous. This CDR3 has 14 amino acids. Germline V gene lookup returns CDR1 DFQATT and CDR2 SNEGSKA (reference sequence). Trimming shortened V by 3 bases and J by 5 bases, and 11 bases separated the two germline ends. DNA of the CDR3: TGCAGTGCTAGCCCAGACACAAATAATTCACCCCTCCACTTT. It encodes CSASPDTNNSPLHF.

The table lists this clonotype with many counts. The chain carries TRBV12-3 or TRBV12-4 and TRBJ1-2; a weak D match, TRBD1 (6 bases). The V end was cut by 3 bases, the J end by 4 bases, with 12 bases between. The CDR3 sequence is 14 residues long. The CDR3 is CASSFSDSFYGYTF. The CDR3 DNA is TGTGCCAGCAGTTTTTCGGACAGTTTCTATGGCTACACCTTC.

This clonotype has more than one count but fewer than ten. The V gene is TRBV12-3 or TRBV12-4, the J gene TRBJ2-7; perhaps TRBD1 as D (5 bases). The CDR3 is 11 amino acids. Trimming took 2 bases from V and 10 from J, leaving 9 bases between them. The CDR3, as DNA: TGTGCCAGCAGTTTATTTGGGGCCCAGTACTTC. Translation: CASSLFGAQYF.

The DNA for the CDR3 is TGCGCCAGCAGCCAAGATGGGCTAGCGGAACAAGAGACCCAGTACTTC. Amino acids: CASSQDGLAEQETQYF. This sequence joins TRBV4-3 and TRBJ2-5, with TRBD2 matching 7 bases. J lost 2 bases, V lost 0 bases, and 6 bases had no gene match. CDR3 length: 16 amino acids. The germline CDR1 and CDR2 sequences are LGHNA and YSLEER.

This rearrangement joins TRBV7-9 to TRBJ1-5, with D possibly matching TRBD1 (6 bases). Germline loops: CDR1 SEHNR, CDR2 FQNEAQ (reference sequence). The CDR3 contains 15 residues. V was cut by 2 bases and J by 2 bases, with 10 bases left in between. CDR3: CASSLWGQGNQPQHF. In DNA form, the CDR3 reads TGTGCCAGCAGCTTATGGGGGCAAGGCAATCAGCCCCAGCATTTT.

This clonotype has more than one count but fewer than ten. The V and J genes are TRBV4-2 and TRBJ2-3, with D perhaps matching TRBD2 (5 bases). Germline CDR1 and CDR2: LGHNA and YNFKEQ. V was clipped by 3 bases and J by 3 bases, with 10 bases between them. This CDR3 spans 14 amino acids. In DNA, the CDR3 is TGTGCCAGCAGCCAGCCTACTAGTACAGATACGCAGTATTTT. It translates to CASSQPTSTDTQYF.

The sample holds one count of this clonotype. In DNA, the CDR3 is TGTGCCAGCACCTTGGGGGCAGGGGCCTTGAACACTGAAGCTTTCTTT. It translates to CASTLGAGALNTEAFF. V usage is TRBV12-3 or TRBV12-4 and J usage is TRBJ1-1; a possible D gene is TRBD1 (6 bases). The V gene lost 7 bases and the J gene lost 0 bases, with 18 bases spanning the gap. The CDR3 spans 16 residues.

A few counts support this clonotype. This chain joins TRBV20-1 and TRBJ1-3, with TRBD1 as a possible D gene (5 bases). Germline CDR1 and CDR2: DFQATT and SNEGSKA (reference sequence). The length of the CDR3 is 14 residues. With 3 bases removed from V and 0 bases from J, the gap between germline ends came to 9 bases. CDR3 bases: TGCAGTGCTAGTCGGGGGGACTCTGGAAACACCATATATTTT. Translating it yields CSASRGDSGNTIYF.

The sample holds a few counts of this clonotype. The chain is built from TRBV13 and TRBJ2-5; D uncertain. V was shortened by 1 base and J by 11 bases, with 11 bases between the two germline ends. Germline V gives CDR1 PRHDT, CDR2 FYEKMQ (reference sequence). CDR3 length equals 12 residues. The CDR3 loop reads CASSLDTREQYF. In nucleotides, the CDR3 is TGTGCCAGCAGCTTAGATACTCGAGAGCAGTACTTC.

This clonotype showed up just a few times. The chain couples TRBV27 to TRBJ1-2; D gene ambiguous. V was clipped by 0 bases and J by 8 bases, with 16 bases between them. The CDR3 covers 15 residues. Germline loops: CDR1 MNHEY, CDR2 SMNVEV (reference sequence). In DNA form, the CDR3 reads TGTGCCAGCAGTTTATCGTTGGCCTTTTCTGACGGCTACACCTTC. It codes for CASSLSLAFSDGYTF.

The chain recombines TRBV27 with TRBJ1-2; 10 nucleotides align to TRBD1. Germline V gives CDR1 MNHEY, CDR2 SMNVEV (reference sequence). CDR3 size: 15 residues. V lost 5 bases, J lost 7 bases, and 10 bases stayed unmatched. CDR3 protein: CASSPSRTGGGGYTF. As DNA, the CDR3 is TGTGCCAGCAGTCCCAGTCGGACAGGGGGAGGTGGCTACACCTTC.

As to this clonotype: An end of the junction differs from the germline gene, which may be a read error. This sequence joins TRBV4-2 and TRBJ1-1; no firm D call. CDR3 length equals 14 residues. Looked up from germline, CDR1 is LGHNA and CDR2 is YNFKEQ. The CDR3 nucleotides are TGTGCCAGCAGCGAAGAAAGGATGAACACTGAAGCTTTCTTT. Protein: CASSEERMNTEAFF.

V and J are TRBV10-3 and TRBJ1-5; no firm D call. Germline lookup yields CDR1 ENHRY and CDR2 SYGVKD. The germline V and J ends were trimmed by 5 bases and 0 bases, with 8 bases remaining between them. The CDR3 consists of 14 residues. The DNA of the CDR3 is TGTGCCATCAGTCAGGAGTATAGCAATCAGCCCCAGCATTTT. Translating it yields CAISQEYSNQPQHF.

This clonotype was detected a few times. This chain links TRBV28 with TRBJ1-1, with D perhaps matching TRBD1 (5 bases). CDR3 length: 17 residues. CDR1 MDHEN and CDR2 SYDVKM come from the germline V gene. V was pared by 2 bases and J by 0 bases, with 16 bases between. CDR3 sequence reads: CASSLPEAGNMNTEAFF. The CDR3, as DNA: TGTGCCAGCAGTTTACCCGAAGCAGGGAATATGAACACTGAAGCTTTCTTT.

In this sample, this clonotype turned up a few times. This chain joins TRBV6-1 and TRBJ1-5; perhaps TRBD1 as D (5 bases). The CDR3 has 14 amino acids. Trimming took 5 bases from V and 2 from J, leaving 10 bases between them. CDR1 MNHNS and CDR2 SASEGT come from the germline V gene. The CDR3, as DNA: TGTGCCAGCAGTATTAGGGGAGGCAATCAGCCCCAGCATTTT. Translated: CASSIRGGNQPQHF.

The chain joins TRBV12-3 or TRBV12-4 to TRBJ1-2, with D perhaps TRBD1 (5 bases). This CDR3 region has 12 residues. The V and J ends lost 3 bases and 10 bases respectively, with 12 bases between them. The CDR3: CASSFLQGTYTF. The CDR3 DNA sequence: TGTGCCAGCAGTTTTTTGCAGGGAACCTACACCTTC.

The chain links TRBV20-1 to TRBJ2-7; TRBD1 agrees at 7 bases. Germline CDR1 is DFQATT and CDR2 is SNEGSKA (reference sequence). The CDR3 is made up of 14 amino acids. Losses at the gene ends were 3 bases for V and 1 base for J; bases not matched to a gene: 6. This CDR3 is CSARDRRNSYEQYF. As DNA, the CDR3 is TGCAGTGCTAGGGACAGGAGGAATTCCTACGAGCAGTACTTC.

This clonotype came up a few times. The V call is TRBV20-1, the J call TRBJ2-3; TRBD2 aligns across 7 bases. Germline CDR1 reads DFQATT; CDR2 reads SNEGSKA (reference sequence). The junction had 12 bases not matched to a gene; V was cut back by 3 bases and J by 0 bases. The length of the CDR3 is 17 residues. The CDR3 bases are TGCAGTGCTAGTAAAGCGGGGCCCATTTCTAGCACAGATACGCAGTATTTT. This translates into CSASKAGPISSTDTQYF.

This clonotype was counted between two and nine times. This rearrangement joins TRBV12-3 or TRBV12-4 to TRBJ1-1; the D is unclear. V was shortened by 6 bases and J by 0 bases, with 11 bases between the two germline ends. The CDR3 covers 14 residues. The CDR3 region is CASSPGWMNTEAFF. CDR3 in DNA: TGTGCCAGCAGCCCTGGGTGGATGAACACTGAAGCTTTCTTT.

This clonotype came up a few times. The chain joins TRBV12-3 or TRBV12-4 to TRBJ1-1; D is possibly TRBD1 (5 bases). The CDR3 runs to 14 residues. Trimming shortened V by 2 bases and J by 0 bases, and 7 bases separated the two germline ends. The CDR3 sequence: CASSLPGMNTEAFF. The CDR3 DNA reads TGTGCCAGCAGTTTACCAGGGATGAACACTGAAGCTTTCTTT.

Concerning this clonotype: Given a much more abundant clone one base away, this may be a read error. The chain links TRBV12-3 or TRBV12-4 to TRBJ2-3; D remains ambiguous. The CDR3 contains 13 residues. The CDR3 spells CASSPQVTDAQYF. For the CDR3, the DNA is TGTGCCAGCAGTCCCCAGGTCACAGATGCGCAGTATTTT.

In this sample, this clonotype turned up a few times. The genes are TRBV25-1 and TRBJ2-5; D gene ambiguous. CDR1 is MGHDK, CDR2 SYGVNS, per germline. The V end lost 1 base, the J end lost 11 bases, and 23 bases lay between the germline ends. This CDR3 region has 16 residues. As DNA, the CDR3 is TGTGCCAGCAGTGAATTCCGACCGTTACCCTACAATGAGCAGTACTTC. Translation gives CASSEFRPLPYNEQYF.

The chain carries TRBV2 and TRBJ2-5; D ambiguous. With 3 bases removed from V and 6 bases from J, the gap between germline ends came to 5 bases. Germline lookup yields CDR1 SNHLY and CDR2 FYNNEI. This CDR3 contains 11 residues. The CDR3 DNA reads TGTGCCAGCAGTGATGACCAGACCCAGTACTTC. Its protein is CASSDDQTQYF.

This clonotype turned up a few times. The chain has TRBV30 and TRBJ1-5; D remains ambiguous. Looked up from germline, CDR1 is GTSNPN and CDR2 is SVGIG (reference sequence). The V and J ends lost 5 bases and 4 bases respectively, with 9 bases between them. This CDR3 spans 12 amino acids. This CDR3 reads CAWSSQNQPQHF. DNA for the CDR3: TGTGCCTGGTCCTCCCAAAATCAGCCCCAGCATTTT.

The V call is TRBV20-1, the J call TRBJ2-4, with D hard to call. The germline V and J ends were trimmed by 3 bases and 2 bases, with 11 bases remaining between them. Germline V gene data show CDR1 as DFQATT and CDR2 as SNEGSKA (reference sequence). The CDR3 is 14 amino acids. This CDR3 is CSASFGGPKNIQYF. The CDR3 DNA is TGCAGTGCTAGTTTCGGTGGCCCCAAAAACATTCAGTACTTC.

This clonotype occurred a few times. CDR3 nucleotide sequence: TGTGCCAGCAGCTTCAGACAGGATCGAACTGAAGCTTTCTTT. Its protein is CASSFRQDRTEAFF. The rearrangement links TRBV7-8 to TRBJ1-1, with D possibly TRBD1 on 6 matching bases. The CDR3 is 14 amino acids. Trimming stripped 3 bases from V and 5 bases from J, with 13 bases between. Germline CDR1 is SGHVS and CDR2 is FQNEAQ.

The chain combines TRBV27 with TRBJ2-7, with no clear D. Germline V gives CDR1 MNHEY, CDR2 SMNVEV (reference sequence). This CDR3 is 13 amino acids long. V was pared by 7 bases and J by 4 bases, with 14 bases between. CDR3 sequence (DNA): TGTGCCAGCACCGCTAAGGTGGGTTACGAGCAGTACTTC. It specifies CASTAKVGYEQYF.

The V gene is TRBV25-1, the J gene TRBJ1-6; D call uncertain. V gave up 4 bases and J gave up 10 bases, with 8 bases separating them. CDR1 is MGHDK, CDR2 SYGVNS, per germline. The CDR3 totals 12 residues. CDR3 sequence: CASSGSSSPLHF. The CDR3 DNA is TGTGCCAGCAGTGGATCCAGCTCACCCCTCCACTTT.

This chain uses TRBV14 with TRBJ2-7; D is undetermined. V lost 2 bases and J 2 bases, leaving 7 bases between the germline ends. CDR1 and CDR2 (germline): SGHDN, FVKESK. The CDR3 runs to 13 residues. DNA of the CDR3: TGTGCCAGCAGCCAACTAGGTACCTACGAGCAGTACTTC. This sequence encodes CASSQLGTYEQYF.

The chain uses TRBV6-2 or TRBV6-3 and TRBJ1-2; TRBD1 might be the D (5 bases). This CDR3 is 13 amino acids long. Between the trimmed V and J ends, which lost 2 bases and 5 bases, there was a span of 9 bases. Germline CDR1 MNHEY, CDR2 SVGEGT. CDR3 coding DNA: TGTGCCAGCAGTTACCCCAGGGAGTATGGCTACACCTTC. The encoded protein is CASSYPREYGYTF.